These 17 T cell receptor beta chains originate from one sample sequenced in a study of preoperative IRX-2 immunotherapy in early breast cancer. Clones were sequenced by immunoSEQ multiplex PCR, and TCRdb holds only the in-frame ones, with some missing. The table lists over 55,000 clones, 94% of them singletons. Treatment given: preoperative locoregional IRX-2 cytokine immunotherapy. Sampling was conducted from a patient treated with IRX-2 immunotherapy. The receptors come from a human donor with breast cancer.

The CDR3, as DNA: TGTGCCATCAGTGAGTTTGGACTAGCGGCCCAAGAGACCCAGTACTTC. Protein product: CAISEFGLAAQETQYF. The chain has TRBV10-3 and TRBJ2-5, with 10 bases fitting TRBD2. Germline trimming cut 1 base from V and 1 base from J; bases unmatched to any gene: 3. CDR3 length: 16 residues. Germline CDR1 is ENHRY and CDR2 is SYGVKD.

The rearrangement links TRBV7-2 to TRBJ2-3; 7 bases match TRBD2. This CDR3 comprises 13 residues. J lost 10 bases, V lost 5 bases, and 9 bases had no gene match. Germline V gene sequence: CDR1 SGHTA, CDR2 FQGNSA. Here the CDR3 DNA reads TGTGCCAGCAGCCTAGGGGAGGGGACGGCGCAGTATTTT. Its protein product is CASSLGEGTAQYF.

The chain carries TRBV19 and TRBJ1-4, with 9 positions matching TRBD1. The junction had 13 bases not matched to a gene; V was cut back by 10 bases and J by 7 bases. The CDR3 sequence is 15 residues long. The germline gives CDR1 LNHDA, CDR2 SQIVND (reference sequence). Written as DNA, the CDR3 is TGTGCCACCGCCCGTCCGGGACAGGGAGTTGAAAAACTGTTTTTT. Translation: CATARPGQGVEKLFF.

The V and J genes are TRBV14 and TRBJ1-1, with TRBD1 as a possible D gene (5 bases). Germline V CDR1 and CDR2: SGHDN, FVKESK. CDR3 length: 14 amino acids. V was cut by 0 bases and J by 10 bases, with 15 bases left in between. The CDR3 DNA reads as TGTGCCAGCAGCCAAGATCCAGGGTCGGAGAGAGCTTTCTTT. It encodes CASSQDPGSERAFF.

This chain connects TRBV11-1 to TRBJ1-2; 10 bases match TRBD1. This CDR3 is built from 15 residues. Germline assignment: CDR1 SGHAT and CDR2 FQDESV (reference sequence). J lost 8 bases, V lost 5 bases, and 11 bases had no gene match. CDR3 sequence reads: CASSPGQGGRGGYTF. In nucleotides, the CDR3 is TGTGCCAGCAGCCCTGGACAGGGGGGTCGCGGAGGCTACACCTTC.

The chain carries TRBV7-9 and TRBJ1-6; D gene unclear. This CDR3 has 14 amino acids. Per the germline V gene, CDR1 is SEHNR and CDR2 is FQNEAQ (reference sequence). Deletions cut 3 bases from V and 0 bases from J, with 3 bases between. CDR3 amino acids: CASSFDSYNSPLHF. The CDR3 DNA reads as TGTGCCAGCAGCTTCGACTCCTATAATTCACCCCTCCACTTT.

The chain combines TRBV28 with TRBJ2-7; TRBD1 aligns across 9 bases. This CDR3 region has 14 residues. The junction had 6 bases not matched to a gene; V was cut back by 6 bases and J by 3 bases. Germline CDR1 is MDHEN and CDR2 is SYDVKM. CDR3 amino acids: CASSRDRASYEQYF. The CDR3 nucleotides read TGTGCCAGCAGCCGGGACAGGGCTAGCTACGAGCAGTACTTC.

In DNA, the CDR3 is TGTGCCAGCAGCTCCGGACAGGAGGCTGGAAACACCATATATTTT. Its protein is CASSSGQEAGNTIYF. The chain couples TRBV6-1 to TRBJ1-3, with 7 positions matching TRBD1. The CDR3 spans 15 residues. Looked up from germline, CDR1 is MNHNS and CDR2 is SASEGT. J gave up 2 bases and V 6 bases, and 7 bases lay outside the gene matches.

The chain recombines TRBV21-1 with TRBJ2-3; no DNA check was done on the table's D call, TRBD2. TRBV21-1 is marked as a pseudogene. CDR3 length: 15 amino acids. CDR3 in amino acids: CASSKKRNGTDTQYF. The CDR3 bases are TGTGCCAGCAGCAAAAAGCGGAATGGAACAGATACGCAGTATTTT.

This clone was seen a handful of times. The V gene is TRBV7-9, the J gene TRBJ1-1; TRBD1 aligns across 10 bases. The CDR3 sequence is 13 residues long. Germline V gives CDR1 SEHNR, CDR2 FQNEAQ (reference sequence). Trimming cost V 4 bases and J 8 bases; bases outside gene matches: 4. The DNA for the CDR3 is TGTGCCAGCAGCTATGACAGGGGGCCCGAAGCTTTCTTT. Protein sequence: CASSYDRGPEAFF.

The chain is built from TRBV11-2 and TRBJ1-5; 8 bases line up with TRBD1. Germline V gene lookup returns CDR1 SGHAT and CDR2 FQNNGV. CDR3 size: 15 residues. J was trimmed by 3 bases and V by 4 bases; bases with no gene match: 5. The CDR3 loop is CASSSLTGVNQPQHF. In DNA form, the CDR3 reads TGTGCCAGCAGCTCGCTGACAGGGGTCAATCAGCCCCAGCATTTT. Drawing the rest from reference TRBV11-2 and TRBJ1-5, the complete variable domain is EAGVAQSPRYKIIEKRQSVAFWCNPISGHATLYWYQQILGQGPKLLIQFQNNGVVDDSQLPKDRFSAERLKGVDSTLKIQPAKLEDSAVYLCASSSLTGVNQPQHFGDGTRLSIL.

The chain uses TRBV7-9 and TRBJ2-2; D uncertain. V lost 1 base, J lost 1 base, and 4 bases lay in between. The length of the CDR3 is 14 residues. Germline V lookup: CDR1 SEHNR, CDR2 FQNEAQ (reference sequence). This CDR3 reads CASSLDLNTGELFF. CDR3 nucleotide sequence: TGTGCCAGCAGCTTAGACTTGAACACCGGGGAGCTGTTTTTT.

The V gene is TRBV19, the J gene TRBJ1-2, with a tentative D call TRBD1 (6 bases). This CDR3 contains 14 residues. V lost 0 bases and J lost 4, with 9 bases in between. Germline V gene lookup returns CDR1 LNHDA and CDR2 SQIVND (reference sequence). CDR3 nucleotides: TGTGCCAGTAGTATAGAGGGGGCCTTCTATGGCTACACCTTC. Its protein is CASSIEGAFYGYTF.

The chain has TRBV27 and TRBJ2-3, with D unresolved. CDR1 and CDR2 from the germline V gene are MNHEY and SMNVEV (reference sequence). The CDR3 sequence is 12 residues long. V was clipped by 2 bases and J by 8 bases, with 8 bases between them. CDR3 in amino acids: CASSLHGGTQYF. In nucleotides, the CDR3 is TGTGCCAGCAGTTTACATGGCGGTACGCAGTATTTT.

The chain combines TRBV4-1 with TRBJ2-2, with unresolved D. V shed 0 bases and J shed 6 bases, with 8 bases lying between them. Germline-derived CDR1 and CDR2 are MGHRA and YSYEKL. The CDR3 runs to 14 residues. CDR3 loop: CASSQETESGELFF. The CDR3 DNA follows: TGCGCCAGCAGCCAAGAAACCGAATCCGGGGAGCTGTTTTTT.

This chain joins TRBV15 and TRBJ2-7; TRBD2 matches 7 bases. CDR1 and CDR2 (germline): LNHNV, YYDKDF (reference sequence). This CDR3 region has 15 residues. V gave up 0 bases and J gave up 7 bases; unmatched junction bases: 9. The CDR3 spells CATSRDAGVFSEQYF. Here the CDR3 DNA reads TGTGCCACCAGCAGAGATGCGGGGGTGTTTTCGGAGCAGTACTTC.

This clone appeared a single time. The rearrangement joins TRBV7-9 to TRBJ1-1, with D possibly matching TRBD1 (5 bases). This CDR3 has 14 residues. Germline values: CDR1 SEHNR, CDR2 FQNEAQ (reference sequence). The V end lost 8 bases, the J end lost 5 bases, and 18 bases lay between the germline ends. CDR3 sequence (DNA): TGTGCCAGCTCAGTTAGCGGGGCTTGGACTGAAGCTTTCTTT. Its protein is CASSVSGAWTEAFF.